A selection of T cell receptor beta chains follows, all from one sample in a study of T cells in Graves' hyperthyroidism and ophthalmopathy. One entry per CDR3 protein results from TCRdb running MiXCR on the multiplex PCR reads. This table has about 300,000 distinct CDR3 sequences, roughly an eighth appearing once. The sample comprised blood. These receptors were taken from a woman between 40 and 55 years old with Graves' hyperthyroidism. Both conserved end residues are part of each CDR3. D genes are given only for firm matches. The listing skips clone size in some rows; elsewhere it reads once, few, many or a size class.

TRBJ2-6	.	TRBV5-1	TRBD2	CASSFGLDGANVLTF	TGCGCCAGCAGCTTTGGACTAGACGGGGCCAACGTCCTGACTTTC
TRBJ2-7	many	TRBV28	TRBD1	CASRRTGGYEQYF	TGTGCCAGCAGAAGGACAGGGGGCTACGAGCAGTACTTC
TRBJ2-7	.	TRBV29-1	.	CSAAGSSYEQYF	TGCAGCGCCGCGGGGTCATCCTACGAGCAGTACTTC
TRBJ1-5	many	TRBV6-2/TRBV6-3	.	CASSYLTLQPQHF	TGTGCCAGCAGTTACCTCACTTTGCAGCCCCAGCATTTT
TRBJ2-7	.	TRBV7-9	TRBD2	CASSNASSGRDEQYF	TGTGCCAGCAGCAACGCGAGTAGCGGGAGGGATGAGCAGTACTTC
TRBJ2-7	many	TRBV27	.	CASSFRMDSQGYEQYF	TGTGCCAGCAGCTTTAGAATGGATTCTCAAGGCTACGAGCAGTACTTC
TRBJ1-2	many	TRBV7-2	.	CASSIRDVGVYGYTF	TGTGCCAGCAGCATCCGGGACGTAGGGGTATATGGCTACACCTTC
TRBJ2-5	many	TRBV10-3	.	CAISDGETQYF	TGTGCCATCAGTGACGGAGAGACCCAGTACTTC
TRBJ2-7	many	TRBV20-1	.	CSAKFGGPISGEQYF	TGCAGTGCTAAATTTGGGGGGCCGATTTCTGGCGAGCAGTACTTC
TRBJ2-3	many	TRBV12-3/TRBV12-4	TRBD2	CASSRTSGRYTDTQYF	TGTGCCAGCAGTCGGACTAGCGGGAGATATACAGATACGCAGTATTTT
TRBJ2-5	many	TRBV28	.	CASSSRSRRGETQYF	TGTGCCAGCAGTTCCCGGTCCCGGAGGGGAGAGACCCAGTACTTC
TRBJ2-1	.	TRBV12-3/TRBV12-4	.	CASSLIGSNEQFF	TGTGCCAGCAGTTTAATAGGTAGCAATGAGCAGTTCTTC
TRBJ2-5	many	TRBV6-1	.	CASSPTYQETQYF	TGTGCCAGCAGTCCGACATACCAAGAGACCCAGTACTTC
TRBJ2-3	many	TRBV12-3/TRBV12-4	TRBD1	CASSLGRQGAGDTQYF	TGTGCCAGCAGTTTAGGAAGACAGGGGGCAGGAGATACGCAGTATTTT
TRBJ1-3	.	TRBV3-1	.	CASSQASGNTIYF	TGTGCCAGCAGCCAAGCCTCTGGAAACACCATATATTTT
TRBJ2-1	many	TRBV24-1	TRBD2	CATTGTSGNEQFF	TGTGCCACCACCGGGACTAGCGGGAACGAGCAGTTCTTC
TRBJ2-2	.	TRBV10-3	.	CAIIRGSGPGELFF	TGTGCCATCATTAGGGGGAGCGGCCCCGGGGAGCTGTTTTTT
TRBJ1-1	many	TRBV28	TRBD1	CATRQGGTEAFF	TGTGCCACAAGACAGGGAGGCACTGAAGCTTTCTTT
TRBJ2-7	many	TRBV28	.	CASSHTKTGEQYF	TGTGCCAGCAGCCATACAAAAACGGGGGAGCAGTACTTC
TRBJ2-1	.	TRBV13	TRBD2	CASSSLTSGRGDEQFF	TGTGCCAGCAGCTCCCTGACTAGCGGGAGGGGGGATGAGCAGTTCTTC
TRBJ2-7	many	TRBV11-2	TRBD1	CAEPGQASYEQYF	TGTGCCGAGCCGGGACAGGCTTCCTACGAGCAGTACTTC
TRBJ1-1	.	TRBV6-2/TRBV6-3	.	CASSWTLRDTEAFF	TGTGCCAGCAGTTGGACCCTCCGGGACACTGAAGCTTTCTTT
TRBJ2-7	many	TRBV27	TRBD2	CATRLAGLPGLEQYF	TGTGCCACCAGACTAGCGGGACTCCCGGGGTTGGAGCAGTACTTC
TRBJ2-1	.	TRBV15	TRBD2	CATRAAGGPYNEQFF	TGTGCCACCAGGGCAGCGGGAGGCCCCTACAATGAGCAGTTCTTC
TRBJ2-7	.	TRBV20-1	.	CSARTGGVEQYF	TGCAGTGCTAGAACAGGGGGGGTCGAGCAGTACTTC
TRBJ1-1	many	TRBV10-1	.	CASSDSGNTEAFF	TGCGCCAGCAGTGATTCTGGGAACACTGAAGCTTTCTTT
TRBJ2-5	.	TRBV11-1	.	CASSLELSNQETQYF	TGTGCCAGCAGCTTAGAGTTGTCGAACCAAGAGACCCAGTACTTC
TRBJ1-4	.	TRBV2	.	CASSSKGQAPLEKLFF	TGTGCCAGCAGCTCGAAGGGCCAGGCGCCACTCGAAAAACTGTTTTTT
TRBJ2-7	few	TRBV18	TRBD2	CASSSTSWFVEQYF	TGTGCCAGCTCATCGACTAGCTGGTTTGTCGAGCAGTACTTC
TRBJ1-5	many	TRBV2	TRBD1	CASSDRQGGQPQHF	TGTGCCAGCAGTGATCGACAGGGAGGTCAGCCCCAGCATTTT
TRBJ1-2	many	TRBV11-2	TRBD1	CASSPQGNYGYTF	TGTGCCAGCAGCCCACAGGGGAACTATGGCTACACCTTC
TRBJ1-1	many	TRBV30	.	CAWKRQFLNTEAFF	TGTGCCTGGAAGAGACAGTTCTTGAACACTGAAGCTTTCTTT
TRBJ1-2	many	TRBV30	TRBD1	CAWSTAGGVLGYTF	TGTGCCTGGAGTACCGCAGGGGGAGTCTTAGGCTACACCTTC
TRBJ1-4	many	TRBV12-3/TRBV12-4	.	CASTRHEKLFF	TGTGCCAGCACTCGCCATGAAAAACTGTTTTTT
TRBJ1-2	few	TRBV4-1	.	CASSSGTKNYGYTF	TGCGCCAGCAGCTCCGGGACAAAAAACTATGGCTACACCTTC
TRBJ2-2	many	TRBV27	.	CASSSLERELFF	TGTGCCAGCAGTTCCTTAGAGCGGGAGCTGTTTTTT
TRBJ2-1	many	TRBV19	TRBD2	CASSIRSGWASGITYNEQFF	TGTGCCAGTAGTATCAGATCGGGTTGGGCTAGCGGGATTACCTACAATGAGCAGTTCTTC
TRBJ1-6	.	TRBV20-1	.	CSAWDDSYNSPLHF	TGCAGTGCTTGGGACGACTCTTATAATTCACCCCTCCACTTT
TRBJ2-1	many	TRBV2	.	CASSSTYEQFF	TGTGCCAGCAGTTCGACTTATGAGCAGTTCTTC
TRBJ2-7	many	TRBV29-1	.	CSVEQGWNEQYF	TGCAGCGTTGAACAGGGGTGGAACGAGCAGTACTTC
TRBJ1-1	.	TRBV5-8	.	CANRGRRGEAFF	TGTGCCAACCGGGGCCGACGGGGTGAAGCTTTCTTT
TRBJ2-5	many	TRBV12-3/TRBV12-4	.	CASLRSEWETQYF	TGTGCCAGCCTTCGATCGGAGTGGGAGACCCAGTACTTC
TRBJ2-3	.	TRBV6-1	.	CASSWGARRSDTQYF	TGTGCCAGCAGTTGGGGGGCGAGGAGGTCAGATACGCAGTATTTT
TRBJ2-7	many	TRBV6-1	.	CASIDSTYEQYF	TGTGCCAGCATCGACAGCACCTACGAGCAGTACTTC
TRBJ2-1	many	TRBV15	.	CATSARSSYNEQFF	TGTGCCACCAGCGCTCGGAGCTCCTACAATGAGCAGTTCTTC
TRBJ2-3	.	TRBV7-2	.	CASSDRTLNTDTQYF	TGTGCCAGCAGCGACCGGACCTTAAACACAGATACGCAGTATTTT